This T cell receptor (beta chain) was captured by sequencing in a study of beta chain features in type 1 diabetes. The germline V gene has CDR1 MNHNS and CDR2 SASEGT. The CDR3 runs to 15 residues. V gave up 3 bases and J gave up 2 bases, with 13 bases separating them. The whole isolated RNA underwent reverse transcription, so sequencing captured expressed TCRB transcripts. Profiled with immunoSEQ multiplex PCR; TCRdb holds only in-frame clones, not every one. This table holds about 740,000 clones, roughly 12% found once. Study-wide results and limits: Fewer insertions but more deletions were seen at VDJ junctions in type 1 diabetes patients. Moderate but significant shortening of TCRB CDR3s was recorded in all four CD4+ subsets from Type 1 diabetes patients.

This clone came up a few times. Antigen unknown. CD4+ cells of the naive, central memory, regulatory and stem cell-like memory types were sorted via CD45RO/CCR7/CD25/CD127/CD95/CD27. V and J are TRBV6-1 and TRBJ2-5; tentative D call: TRBD2 (6 bases). This clonotype was sampled from a man between 18 and 29 years old with type 1 diabetes. The sequencing input was naive CD4+ T cells from blood. The CDR3 sequence is CASSEGGTSQETQYF. In DNA, the CDR3 is TGTGCCAGCAGTGAGGGCGGGACCTCACAAGAGACCCAGTACTTC.